These 32 T cell receptor beta chains came from one sample sequenced in a study of T cell responses to AZD1222 COVID-19 vaccine. Assay: immunoSEQ multiplex PCR; the TCRdb copy retains only in-frame clones and omits some. Of more than 110,000 clones in the sample, roughly 89% are singletons; the top ten hold approximately 5.4%. The sequencing used peripheral blood, collected on day 0 of AZD1222 vaccination. These receptors all stem from an adult in good health.

This clone has only a few counts. The rearrangement links TRBV15 to TRBJ2-7; possible D gene TRBD1, 6 bases. The germline V and J ends were trimmed by 0 bases and 2 bases, with 11 bases remaining between them. Germline V gene lookup returns CDR1 LNHNV and CDR2 YYDKDF (reference sequence). The CDR3 has 15 residues. CDR3 loop: CATSRERGHTYEQYF. The DNA for the CDR3 is TGTGCCACCAGCAGAGAGAGGGGACATACCTACGAGCAGTACTTC.

The table lists this clone with a few counts. This chain joins TRBV2 and TRBJ2-2; 8 bases are shared with TRBD2. CDR3 length: 15 residues. The germline V gene has CDR1 SNHLY and CDR2 FYNNEI. V was pared by 2 bases and J by 3 bases, with 2 bases of the junction left unmatched. In nucleotides, the CDR3 is TGTGCCAGCAGTGAACGGACTAGCTACACCGGGGAGCTGTTTTTT. It specifies CASSERTSYTGELFF.

The V gene is TRBV6-6, the J gene TRBJ1-1; 7 bases are a match to TRBD1. Trimming took 5 bases from V and 8 from J; bases not matched to a gene: 5. The CDR3 totals 12 residues. Germline-derived CDR1 and CDR2 are MNHNY and SVGAGI (reference sequence). CDR3 DNA sequence: TGTGCCAGCAGTGACCAGGGGGGGGAAGCTTTCTTT. Its translation is CASSDQGGEAFF.

J is TRBJ1-6 and V is TRBV6-5, with D uncertain. CDR3 length: 15 residues. Trimming removed 5 bases at V and 0 bases at J, with 8 bases between. Germline assignment: CDR1 MNHEY and CDR2 SVGAGI. The CDR3 region is CASSKRISYNSPLHF. CDR3 DNA: TGTGCCAGCAGTAAAAGGATCTCCTATAATTCACCCCTCCACTTT.

The J gene is TRBJ2-5, the V gene TRBV5-1; TRBD2 matches at 7 bases. Germline V CDR1 and CDR2: SGHRS, YFSETQ. The junction had 7 bases not matched to a gene; V was cut back by 4 bases and J by 4 bases. The CDR3 runs 14 residues. CDR3 nucleotides: TGCGCCAGCAGCAACGGCGGGGGTGGAGAGACCCAGTACTTC. It yields the protein CASSNGGGGETQYF.

The genes are TRBV7-9 and TRBJ1-2; 7 nucleotides agree with TRBD1. The germline gives CDR1 SEHNR, CDR2 FQNEAQ (reference sequence). CDR3 size: 14 residues. The V and J ends lost 5 bases and 5 bases, in that order; junction bases with no gene match: 8. In nucleotides, the CDR3 is TGTGCCAGCAGCGACAGGGACCGATCATATGGCTACACCTTC. As protein: CASSDRDRSYGYTF.

The gene calls are TRBV19 and TRBJ2-1; 12 bases line up with TRBD1. Losses at the gene ends were 7 bases for V and 12 bases for J; bases not matched to a gene: 10. The CDR3 length is 14 residues. Looked up from germline, CDR1 is LNHDA and CDR2 is SQIVND (reference sequence). CDR3 in amino acids: CASTPPGQGALQFF. The CDR3 DNA reads TGTGCCAGTACACCTCCGGGACAGGGGGCTCTGCAGTTCTTC. Full variable domain (rest looked up from reference TRBV19 and TRBJ2-1): DGGITQSPKYLFRKEGQNVTLSCEQNLNHDAMYWYRQDPGQGLRLIYYSQIVNDFQKGDIAEGYSVSREKKESFPLTVTSAQKNPTAFYLCASTPPGQGALQFFGPGTRLTVL.

DNA of the CDR3: TGTGCCAGCAGTGACAGGGACAGGATATCGGACACCATATATTTT. Residues: CASSDRDRISDTIYF. The J gene is TRBJ1-3, the V gene TRBV6-1; TRBD1 matches at 8 bases. V lost 3 bases to trimming and J lost 8 bases; unmatched junction nucleotides: 9. This CDR3 has 15 amino acids. Germline values: CDR1 MNHNS, CDR2 SASEGT.

The chain has TRBV14 and TRBJ2-7; the D is unclear. Germline V gene lookup returns CDR1 SGHDN and CDR2 FVKESK. Trimming shortened V by 6 bases and J by 0 bases, and 12 bases separated the two germline ends. The CDR3 runs to 14 residues. CDR3 residues: CASRTTGGSYEQYF. CDR3 nucleotides: TGTGCCAGCAGGACAACGGGCGGCTCCTACGAGCAGTACTTC.

This clone was detected only once. This rearrangement joins TRBV29-1 to TRBJ1-4, with TRBD1 matching over 10 bases. The CDR3 consists of 13 residues. The germline V gene has CDR1 SQVTM and CDR2 ANQGSEA. V gave up 7 bases and J gave up 6 bases; unmatched junction bases: 5. For the CDR3, the DNA is TGCAGCGCGCGGACAGGGGGGGATGAAAAACTGTTTTTT. Translating gives CSARTGGDEKLFF.

The genes are TRBV5-4 and TRBJ2-2, with 7 bases matching TRBD2. Germline V gene sequence: CDR1 SGHNT, CDR2 YYREEE (reference sequence). Losses at the gene ends were 6 bases for V and 6 bases for J; bases not matched to a gene: 14. The CDR3 has 16 residues. In DNA, the CDR3 is TGTGCCAGCACCGCTGGACTAGAAAGGTCCCCCGGGGAGCTGTTTTTT. Translated: CASTAGLERSPGELFF.

The chain uses TRBV2 and TRBJ2-7; D may correspond to TRBD1 or TRBD2 (5 bases each). This CDR3 contains 14 residues. Per the germline V gene, CDR1 is SNHLY and CDR2 is FYNNEI. V was trimmed by 7 bases and J by 1 base, leaving 14 bases between them. CDR3 nucleotides: TGTGCCAGCAAATATAGGGACGGATCCTACGAGCAGTACTTC. Translation: CASKYRDGSYEQYF. Variable domain in full (rest from reference TRBV2 and TRBJ2-7): EPEVTQTPSHQVTQMGQEVILRCVPISNHLYFYWYRQILGQKVEFLVSFYNNEISEKSEIFDDQFSVERPDGSNFTLKIRSTKLEDSAMYFCASKYRDGSYEQYFGPGTRLTVT.

The V and J genes are TRBV19 and TRBJ1-2, with D possibly being TRBD1 (5 bases). CDR3 length equals 15 residues. Germline values: CDR1 LNHDA, CDR2 SQIVND (reference sequence). V lost 3 bases, J lost 4 bases, and 15 bases lay in between. The DNA of the CDR3 is TGTGCCAGTAGTATCCGTCGGGGGATTTCCTATGGCTACACCTTC. Translated: CASSIRRGISYGYTF.

The rearrangement uses TRBV29-1 and TRBJ2-1, with 8 nucleotides matching TRBD2. Germline V gene sequence: CDR1 SQVTM, CDR2 ANQGSEA. The CDR3 is 12 amino acids. The trim removed 7 bases at V and 5 bases at J, leaving 4 bases unmatched. The DNA of the CDR3 is TGCAGCGGCGGGGGGATGAACAATGAGCAGTTCTTC. This gives the protein CSGGGMNNEQFF.

In this sample, this clone turned up once. The rearrangement joins TRBV7-8 to TRBJ2-7; D tentatively fits TRBD1 or TRBD2 (5 bases each). The length of the CDR3 is 13 residues. Trimming stripped 5 bases from V and 2 bases from J, with 10 bases between. Per germline, CDR1 SGHVS and CDR2 FQNEAQ. The CDR3 sequence is CASSRQGAYEQYF. In nucleotides, the CDR3 is TGTGCCAGCAGCCGGCAGGGAGCCTACGAGCAGTACTTC.

The rearrangement joins TRBV28 to TRBJ1-5, with 7 bases that match TRBD1. CDR3 length: 15 residues. Trimming at V came to 6 bases and at J to 4 bases, leaving 9 bases not matched to a gene. Germline V CDR1 and CDR2: MDHEN, SYDVKM. DNA for the CDR3: TGTGCCAGCAGCGAGACAGGGAAGCGGAATCAGCCCCAGCATTTT. Translated: CASSETGKRNQPQHF.

The rearrangement links TRBV7-9 to TRBJ1-5; D is uncertain. Per the germline V gene, CDR1 is SEHNR and CDR2 is FQNEAQ (reference sequence). The ends were cut back, 1 base at V and 0 bases at J, with 13 bases in the middle. This CDR3 has 17 residues. This CDR3 is CASSLGVSDYSNQPQHF. The CDR3 bases are TGTGCCAGCAGCTTAGGAGTGTCAGATTATAGCAATCAGCCCCAGCATTTT.

In its sample, this clone was seen once. The V call is TRBV10-1, the J call TRBJ1-5; 9 bases align to TRBD1. V shed 8 bases, J shed 6 bases, and the junction held 11 bases outside the gene matches. The CDR3 runs 15 residues. The germline CDR1 and CDR2 sequences are WNHNN and SYGVQD (reference sequence). The CDR3 DNA reads TGCGCCAGCTCAACTAGGGGACAGGGCTGTCAGCCCCAGCATTTT. Translating it yields CASSTRGQGCQPQHF.

The V and J genes are TRBV6-5 and TRBJ2-7; the match to TRBD2 covers 11 bases. The CDR3 consists of 15 residues. Germline CDR1 and CDR2: MNHEY and SVGAGI. Losses at the gene ends were 6 bases for V and 0 bases for J; bases not matched to a gene: 4. The chain's CDR3 is CASREGLAASYEQYF. The DNA of the CDR3 is TGTGCCAGCAGGGAGGGACTAGCGGCCTCCTACGAGCAGTACTTC.

The rearrangement joins TRBV7-2 to TRBJ2-2, with 7 bases aligning to TRBD1. V lost 6 bases and J lost 6; bases outside the gene matches: 7. CDR3 length equals 14 residues. Germline assignment: CDR1 SGHTA and CDR2 FQGNSA. CDR3 protein: CASRRDRVAGELFF. The CDR3 nucleotides are TGTGCCAGCAGACGTGACAGGGTAGCCGGGGAGCTGTTTTTT. The full variable domain, in which reference TRBV7-2 and TRBJ2-2 provide the parts outside the CDR3, is GAGVSQSPSNKVTEKGKDVELRCDPISGHTALYWYRQSLGQGLEFLIYFQGNSAPDKSGLPSDRFSAERTGGSVSTLTIQRTQQEDSAVYLCASRRDRVAGELFFGEGSRLTVL.

The chain employs TRBV18 and TRBJ2-7; 7 positions agree with TRBD1. The CDR3 is made up of 14 amino acids. Germline trimming cut 4 bases from V and 1 base from J; bases unmatched to any gene: 4. Per the germline V gene, CDR1 is KGHSH and CDR2 is LQKENI. Written as DNA, the CDR3 is TGTGCCAGCTCACAGGACAGGTTGTCCTACGAGCAGTACTTC. Encoded protein: CASSQDRLSYEQYF.

Concerning this clone itself: This sample includes further DNA sequences coding for the same CDR3. This rearrangement joins TRBV5-1 to TRBJ2-1; 11 positions match TRBD2. The V gene's germline CDR1 is SGHRS and CDR2 YFSETQ. The CDR3 is 15 amino acids. V gave up 0 bases and J gave up 4 bases; unmatched junction bases: 0. CDR3 nucleotide sequence: TGCGCCAGCAGCTTGGGACTAGCGGGATACAATGAGCAGTTCTTC. It translates to CASSLGLAGYNEQFF. Combining the CDR3 with reference TRBV5-1 and TRBJ2-1 gives the whole variable domain KAGVTQTPRYLIKTRGQQVTLSCSPISGHRSVSWYQQTPGQGLQFLFEYFSETQRNKGNFPGRFSGRQFSNSRSEMNVSTLELGDSALYLCASSLGLAGYNEQFFGPGTRLTVL.

The CDR3 region has the DNA TGCAGCGTGCACAGGGGGGGTAAGACTGAAGCTTTCTTT. Amino acid sequence: CSVHRGGKTEAFF. V is TRBV29-1 and J is TRBJ1-1; 8 bases fit TRBD1. The CDR3 consists of 13 residues. The trim removed 6 bases at V and 5 bases at J, leaving 8 bases unmatched. Per germline, CDR1 SQVTM and CDR2 ANQGSEA.

The J gene is TRBJ2-2, the V gene TRBV6-5; D is unresolved. V lost 3 bases to trimming and J lost 1 base, with 12 bases between them. The CDR3 is 16 amino acids. Germline V lookup: CDR1 MNHEY, CDR2 SVGAGI. The CDR3 here is CASSYASALNTGELFF. The CDR3, as DNA: TGTGCCAGCAGTTATGCGAGTGCCTTGAACACCGGGGAGCTGTTTTTT.

The V and J genes are TRBV6-1 and TRBJ2-6, with a weak D call TRBD1 (6 bases). This CDR3 is built from 17 residues. Germline V gene lookup returns CDR1 MNHNS and CDR2 SASEGT. V lost 4 bases, J lost 1 base, and 14 bases lay in between. This CDR3 is CASSGYYTGSGANVLTF. The CDR3 region has the DNA TGTGCCAGCAGTGGCTATTACACAGGGTCTGGGGCCAACGTCCTGACTTTC.

The chain links TRBV5-1 to TRBJ2-2; D may be TRBD1 (6 bases). The CDR3 is made up of 15 amino acids. Trimming removed 3 bases at V and 3 bases at J, with 12 bases between. CDR1 is SGHRS, CDR2 YFSETQ, per germline. The CDR3, as DNA: TGCGCCAGCAGCTCCGAACAGGGATACACCGGGGAGCTGTTTTTT. Its protein is CASSSEQGYTGELFF.

This clone turned up a few times. V gene TRBV9 combines with J gene TRBJ1-2; D gene unclear. The CDR3 has 17 residues. V gave up 3 bases and J gave up 4 bases, with 22 bases separating them. In germline, CDR1 is SGDLS, CDR2 YYNGEE. CDR3 in amino acids: CASSATNQGLPLYGYTF. DNA for the CDR3: TGTGCCAGCAGCGCGACAAACCAAGGGTTGCCTCTCTATGGCTACACCTTC.

The chain carries TRBV6-5 and TRBJ1-1; D call uncertain. Germline CDR1 reads MNHEY; CDR2 reads SVGAGI. This CDR3 is 12 amino acids long. Trimming cost V 7 bases and J 8 bases, with 14 bases left between them. The CDR3 is CASTHGEREAFF. CDR3 sequence (DNA): TGTGCCAGCACCCACGGGGAACGGGAAGCTTTCTTT.

The rearrangement links TRBV7-2 to TRBJ1-5; D is uncertain. Trimming took 5 bases from V and 5 from J, leaving 16 bases between them. Germline lookup yields CDR1 SGHTA and CDR2 FQGNSA. This CDR3 has 15 residues. CDR3 in DNA: TGTGCCAGCAGCCCGTCCGATGGAGGGCATCAGCCCCAGCATTTT. It specifies CASSPSDGGHQPQHF.

V is TRBV6-5 and J is TRBJ2-1; D gene unclear. The CDR3 is made up of 12 amino acids. The germline V and J ends were trimmed by 4 bases and 8 bases, with 9 bases remaining between them. The V gene's germline CDR1 is MNHEY and CDR2 SVGAGI. DNA for the CDR3: TGTGCCAGCAGTTTTTCGTCTGATGAGCAGTTCTTC. It specifies CASSFSSDEQFF.

The chain carries TRBV7-2 and TRBJ2-2; 9 bases are a match to TRBD1. The CDR3 is 15 residues long. The germline V gene has CDR1 SGHTA and CDR2 FQGNSA. The junction had 8 bases not matched to a gene; V was cut back by 6 bases and J by 6 bases. The CDR3 nucleotides are TGTGCCAGCAGATGGGACAGGGAGGCCGCCGGGGAGCTGTTTTTT. Translating it yields CASRWDREAAGELFF.

V usage is TRBV4-2 and J usage is TRBJ2-7; TRBD2 matches at 11 bases. CDR3 length: 16 residues. The trim removed 5 bases at V and 0 bases at J, leaving 6 bases unmatched. Germline lookup yields CDR1 LGHNA and CDR2 YNFKEQ. CDR3 loop: CASSTPTSGSSYEQYF. CDR3 sequence (DNA): TGTGCCAGCAGCACTCCAACTAGCGGGAGCTCCTACGAGCAGTACTTC.